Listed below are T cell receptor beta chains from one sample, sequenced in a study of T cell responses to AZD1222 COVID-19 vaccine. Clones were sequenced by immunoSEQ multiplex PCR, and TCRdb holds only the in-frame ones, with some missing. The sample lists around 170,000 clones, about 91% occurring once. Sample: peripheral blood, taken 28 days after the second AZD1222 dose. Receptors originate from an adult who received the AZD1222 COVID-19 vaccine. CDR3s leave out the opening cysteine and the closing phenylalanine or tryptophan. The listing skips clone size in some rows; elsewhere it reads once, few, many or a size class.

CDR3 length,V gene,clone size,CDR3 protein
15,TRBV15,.,ATSRDLRDRGADTQY
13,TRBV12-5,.,ASGLGTGRGYGYT
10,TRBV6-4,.,ASSLNTGELF
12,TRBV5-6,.,ASSSTPGNNEQF
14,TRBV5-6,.,ASSLGRTSYTDTQY
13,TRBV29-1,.,SVVGGGGSTDTQY
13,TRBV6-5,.,ASSYSGRGQETQY
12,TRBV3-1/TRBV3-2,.,ASSQRGATDTQY
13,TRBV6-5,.,ASMGEASNTGELF
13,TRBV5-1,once,ASSPETGGIQPQH
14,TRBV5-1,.,ASSLEPRGGQETQY
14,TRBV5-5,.,ASSLPTGIYENTIY
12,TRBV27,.,ASSFEGQYTEAF
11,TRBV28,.,ASREPNQNTIY
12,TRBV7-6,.,ASSPRRGYTEAF
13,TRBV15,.,ATSRDRLTGTEAF
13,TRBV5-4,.,ASSWTSGVGETQY
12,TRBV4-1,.,ASSQVEGRSSYT
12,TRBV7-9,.,ASSLGQGPYGYT
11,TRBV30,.,AWSVDLSYEQY
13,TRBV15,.,ATSRGHQTGNTIY
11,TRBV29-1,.,SGGTVRRDEQY
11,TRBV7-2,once,ATRVTGIHTIY
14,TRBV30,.,AWTGLAGGRTGELF
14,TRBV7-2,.,ASSLYSSSGNQPQH
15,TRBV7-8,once,ASSLASSASHYNEQF
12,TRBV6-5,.,ASFRGLNTGELF
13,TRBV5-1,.,ASSLDRNSGNTIY
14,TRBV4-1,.,ASSYGFIAGGDEQF
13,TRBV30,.,AWSVGFAYNSPLH
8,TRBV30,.,ACGGDTQY
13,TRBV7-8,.,ASSLAWAGSSEQY
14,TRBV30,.,AWRPLGGGPYNEQF
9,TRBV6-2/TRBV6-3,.,ASSTTDTQY
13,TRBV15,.,ATSRAVNPATEAF
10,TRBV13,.,ASSPWEGEQF
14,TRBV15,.,ATSRVRGQGLGEQY
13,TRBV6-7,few,ASSYGDRLNTEAF
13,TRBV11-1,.,ASSYGQASNGELF
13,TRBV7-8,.,ASSLGAVSSYEQY
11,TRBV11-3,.,ASSLRERTEAF
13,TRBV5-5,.,ASSLTGAENTEAF
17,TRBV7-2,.,ASSVRGGNARNSYNEQF
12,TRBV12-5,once,ASGEGAMDTEAF
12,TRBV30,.,AWSPLRSSYEQY
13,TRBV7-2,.,ASSLVAGGIDGYT
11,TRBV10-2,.,ATSEGGGGELF
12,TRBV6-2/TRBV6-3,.,ASSYLGPDYGYT
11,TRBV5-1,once,ASSLHRGYEQY
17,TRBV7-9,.,ASSALGTPRGISNEKLF
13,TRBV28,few,ASSPRTAGGYGYT
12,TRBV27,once,ASSVQGAGQPQH
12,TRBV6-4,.,ASKESGGPFPQY
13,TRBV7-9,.,ASSQGERPNQPQH
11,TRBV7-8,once,ASSLALRTSAR